The 32 T cell receptor beta chains below come from one sample, sequenced in a study of T cells in Graves' hyperthyroidism and ophthalmopathy. Using RNA transcripts as the source, TCR beta CDR3 regions were amplified. The HTBI primer set served for first-round RT-PCR of the TCR CDR3. MiXCR, run by TCRdb on the multiplex PCR reads, gives a single entry per CDR3 protein. The sample lists around 600,000 distinct CDR3 sequences, roughly 15% seen once, with less than 3.5% in the top ten. Sequencing was performed on blood. These receptors all stem from a woman aged 40 to 50 with Graves' ophthalmopathy.

This clonotype was counted a few times. The chain links TRBV27 to TRBJ1-2; 7 bases are a match to TRBD1. Germline trimming cut 6 bases from V and 2 bases from J; bases unmatched to any gene: 12. There are 16 residues in the CDR3. Germline CDR1 reads MNHEY; CDR2 reads SMNVEV (reference sequence). CDR3 DNA sequence: TGTGCCAGCAGAAGGACAGGATCAAGCCCGAACTATGGCTACACCTTC. Its protein product is CASRRTGSSPNYGYTF.

This clonotype was observed many times. V usage is TRBV27 and J usage is TRBJ2-5; D is ambiguous. The CDR3 spans 15 residues. Germline V gene sequence: CDR1 MNHEY, CDR2 SMNVEV (reference sequence). V lost 0 bases and J 2 bases, leaving 10 bases between the germline ends. The CDR3 protein is CASSLSLSRQETQYF. The CDR3 DNA sequence: TGTGCCAGCAGTTTATCTCTTAGTAGGCAAGAGACCCAGTACTTC.

This chain uses TRBV24-1 with TRBJ1-6; D not certain. V gave up 9 bases and J gave up 3 bases, with 5 bases separating them. CDR1 is KGHDR and CDR2 is SFDVKD in the germline V gene. The CDR3 runs to 12 residues. CDR3 region: CATDGYNSPLHF. The CDR3 DNA sequence: TGTGCCACCGACGGCTATAATTCACCCCTCCACTTT.

This clonotype was recorded many times. V usage is TRBV6-1 and J usage is TRBJ2-3; possible D gene TRBD2, 6 bases. Germline lookup yields CDR1 MNHNS and CDR2 SASEGT. Trimming shortened V by 7 bases and J by 0 bases, and 14 bases separated the two germline ends. CDR3 length equals 15 residues. CDR3 nucleotides: TGTGCCAGCAAAGAACCAGGGACTAGCACAGATACGCAGTATTTT. It translates to CASKEPGTSTDTQYF.

This clonotype was seen repeatedly, ten times or more. V gene TRBV11-2 combines with J gene TRBJ2-1; D not resolved. This CDR3 is built from 14 residues. CDR1 and CDR2 from the germline V gene are SGHAT and FQNNGV. The V end lost 1 base, the J end lost 6 bases, and 10 bases lay between the germline ends. CDR3 in DNA: TGTGCCAGCAGCTTAGTTCCGCACCCCAATGAGCAGTTCTTC. This encodes CASSLVPHPNEQFF.

With regard to this clonotype: A read error may be the cause here, since a much bigger clone is one base away. The rearrangement links TRBV12-3 or TRBV12-4 to TRBJ1-5; a possible D gene is TRBD1 (5 bases). V lost 5 bases, J lost 0 bases, and 23 bases lay in between. CDR3 length: 19 amino acids. The CDR3 is CASSALAGTAEHSNQPQHF. CDR3 in DNA: TGTGCCAGCAGTGCGTTAGCCGGGACTGCCGAGCATAGCAATCAGCCCCAGCATTTT.

This clonotype was detected many times. V gene TRBV20-1 combines with J gene TRBJ2-1, with 8 bases identical to TRBD2. V shed 1 base, J shed 5 bases, and the junction held 7 bases outside the gene matches. From germline, CDR1 is DFQATT and CDR2 SNEGSKA (reference sequence). The CDR3 length is 15 residues. CDR3 coding DNA: TGCAGTGCTAGAGCCCCGGGACTAGGGCACAATGAGCAGTTCTTC. Translated: CSARAPGLGHNEQFF.

This clonotype was seen many times. The V and J genes are TRBV5-8 and TRBJ1-2; D remains ambiguous. The germline CDR1 and CDR2 sequences are SGHTS and YDEGEE. This CDR3 comprises 13 residues. Trimming pared 5 bases from V and 2 bases from J, leaving 10 bases between. In nucleotides, the CDR3 is TGTGCCAGCAGTCCGAGGGAAAACTATGGCTACACCTTC. It yields the protein CASSPRENYGYTF. Looking up the rest from reference TRBV5-8 and TRBJ1-2 gives the full variable domain: EAGVTQSPTHLIKTRGQQATLRCSPISGHTSVYWYQQALGLGLQFLLWYDEGEERNRGNFPPRFSGRQFPNYSSELNVNALELEDSALYLCASSPRENYGYTFGSGTRLTVV.

The chain uses TRBV5-1 and TRBJ1-1; no clear D. The germline V gene has CDR1 SGHRS and CDR2 YFSETQ. Trimming removed 3 bases at V and 10 bases at J, with 19 bases between. CDR3 length equals 14 residues. CDR3 protein: CASSSPGTVGLAFF. DNA for the CDR3: TGCGCCAGCAGCTCCCCGGGCACAGTTGGTTTAGCTTTCTTT.

At least ten counts were recorded for this clonotype. V gene TRBV3-1 combines with J gene TRBJ1-1; no clear D. Germline assignment: CDR1 LGHDT and CDR2 YNNKEL (reference sequence). CDR3 length equals 16 residues. Trimming removed 0 bases from V and 1 base from J, with 12 bases in between. The CDR3 loop is CASSQDPAGENTEAFF. DNA of the CDR3: TGTGCCAGCAGCCAAGATCCGGCAGGTGAGAACACTGAAGCTTTCTTT.

The rearrangement uses TRBV19 and TRBJ1-5; possible D gene TRBD1, 6 bases. Germline CDR1 LNHDA, CDR2 SQIVND (reference sequence). This CDR3 contains 16 residues. V was trimmed by 5 bases and J by 4 bases, leaving 18 bases between them. The CDR3 loop reads CASSGSPGVRNQPQHF. In DNA form, the CDR3 reads TGTGCCAGTAGTGGCTCACCAGGGGTCCGAAATCAGCCCCAGCATTTT.

This clonotype was seen at least ten times. The chain recombines TRBV6-1 with TRBJ1-5, with unresolved D. This CDR3 contains 14 residues. CDR1 is MNHNS and CDR2 is SASEGT in the germline V gene. The ends were cut back, 8 bases at V and 2 bases at J, with 13 bases in the middle. Here the CDR3 reads CASSDPAGNQPQHF. The CDR3 DNA sequence: TGTGCCAGCTCTGACCCCGCGGGCAATCAGCCCCAGCATTTT.

This clonotype was counted many times. V gene TRBV20-1 combines with J gene TRBJ2-3, with D possibly being TRBD1 or TRBD2 (5 bases each). The germline V gene encodes CDR1 DFQATT and CDR2 SNEGSKA (reference sequence). The CDR3 sequence is 14 residues long. The V and J ends lost 6 bases and 2 bases respectively, with 15 bases between them. CDR3 in amino acids: CSAGAGATTDTQYF. CDR3 nucleotides: TGCAGTGCCGGGGCAGGTGCTACCACAGATACGCAGTATTTT.

This clonotype was seen a handful of times. J is TRBJ1-5 and V is TRBV18; D possibly corresponds to TRBD1 (5 bases). The CDR3 sequence is 12 residues long. In germline, CDR1 is KGHSH, CDR2 LQKENI. Trimming shortened V by 2 bases and J by 6 bases, and 5 bases separated the two germline ends. The CDR3 spells CASSPGTQPQHF. Written as DNA, the CDR3 is TGTGCCAGCTCACCAGGGACTCAGCCCCAGCATTTT.

DNA for the CDR3: TGCAGCGCGAAAATCGGACAGGTGGAGACCCAGTACTTC. Its protein product is CSAKIGQVETQYF. This chain connects TRBV29-1 to TRBJ2-5; 7 positions agree with TRBD1. CDR3 length: 13 residues. Germline V lookup: CDR1 SQVTM, CDR2 ANQGSEA. V was pared by 7 bases and J by 5 bases, with 10 bases of the junction left unmatched.

This chain joins TRBV19 and TRBJ1-4, with 8 bases that match TRBD1. Germline trimming cut 6 bases from V and 7 bases from J; bases unmatched to any gene: 7. The CDR3 has 14 residues. Looked up from germline, CDR1 is LNHDA and CDR2 is SQIVND (reference sequence). Written as DNA, the CDR3 is TGTGCCAGTAGCGCCGGGGGGACAGGTGAAAAACTGTTTTTT. It encodes CASSAGGTGEKLFF.

This clonotype was seen only a few times. V gene TRBV12-3 or TRBV12-4 combines with J gene TRBJ1-2, with a weak D call TRBD1 (5 bases). The V end was cut by 5 bases, the J end by 8 bases, with 12 bases between. This CDR3 has 12 amino acids. CDR3 region: CASSKLGVGYTF. CDR3 DNA sequence: TGTGCCAGCAGTAAGCTAGGGGTGGGCTACACCTTC.

This clonotype came up many times. V is TRBV11-2 and J is TRBJ2-1, with TRBD2 matching over 8 bases. The CDR3 is made up of 16 amino acids. The germline gives CDR1 SGHAT, CDR2 FQNNGV. The ends lost 0 bases at V and 9 bases at J; junction bases unmatched: 10. In DNA, the CDR3 is TGTGCCAGCAGCTTAGATTTAGCGGGAATCAACTTTGAGCAGTTCTTC. Translation: CASSLDLAGINFEQFF.

This clonotype was seen many times. The chain recombines TRBV2 with TRBJ1-6; 8 bases fit TRBD1. This CDR3 is 15 amino acids long. The germline gives CDR1 SNHLY, CDR2 FYNNEI. Trimming cost V 8 bases and J 9 bases; bases outside gene matches: 12. The CDR3 DNA reads as TGTGCCAGCTCAGGCCAGGGGGCGCCTTCTTCACCCCTCCACTTT. The encoded protein is CASSGQGAPSSPLHF.

This clonotype has only a few counts. V usage is TRBV7-9 and J usage is TRBJ2-7; no clear D. The CDR3 extends over 15 amino acids. Germline-derived CDR1 and CDR2 are SEHNR and FQNEAQ (reference sequence). V was trimmed by 10 bases and J by 4 bases, leaving 23 bases between them. The CDR3 DNA follows: TGTGCCACCCATCCCATCGTCAACTTAGAGTACGAGCAGTACTTC. This encodes CATHPIVNLEYEQYF.

This clonotype was detected many times. This chain's CDR3 is CSAQGQGTETQYF. Here the CDR3 DNA reads TGCAGTGCTCAAGGGCAGGGTACGGAGACCCAGTACTTC. This rearrangement joins TRBV20-1 to TRBJ2-5; the D gene is possibly TRBD1 (5 bases). The length of the CDR3 is 13 residues. Germline V gene lookup returns CDR1 DFQATT and CDR2 SNEGSKA (reference sequence). Between the trimmed V and J ends, which lost 5 bases and 5 bases, there was a span of 15 bases.

This clonotype was detected many times. V usage is TRBV6-6 and J usage is TRBJ2-3; D remains ambiguous. CDR1 is MNHNY and CDR2 is SVGAGI in the germline V gene (reference sequence). Trimming stripped 0 bases from V and 1 base from J, with 8 bases between. The CDR3 loop spans 15 amino acids. CDR3 protein: CASSYSIEGTDTQYF. For the CDR3, the DNA is TGTGCCAGCAGTTACTCGATTGAAGGCACAGATACGCAGTATTTT.

This clonotype was recorded a few times. In DNA form, the CDR3 reads TGTGCCAGCAGTTTGGGGACTGCGGGTACCGAAAAACTGTTTTTT. Translation gives CASSLGTAGTEKLFF. The genes are TRBV28 and TRBJ1-4, with D maybe TRBD1 (5 bases). The CDR3 runs 15 residues. The germline gives CDR1 MDHEN, CDR2 SYDVKM. V lost 3 bases to trimming and J lost 8 bases, with 16 bases between them.

This clonotype was observed at least ten times. The rearrangement links TRBV2 to TRBJ2-5, with 7 bases matching TRBD1. Germline CDR1 is SNHLY and CDR2 is FYNNEI. The V and J ends lost 6 bases and 2 bases, in that order; junction bases with no gene match: 6. CDR3 length equals 14 residues. CDR3 nucleotides: TGTGCCAGCAGCAAAGGGACAGAGCAAGAGACCCAGTACTTC. Protein: CASSKGTEQETQYF.

This clonotype was found many times. The V and J genes are TRBV2 and TRBJ2-3, with TRBD2 matching over 12 bases. The CDR3 runs to 15 residues. The V gene's germline CDR1 is SNHLY and CDR2 FYNNEI. Trimming took 8 bases from V and 5 from J; bases not matched to a gene: 8. CDR3: CASLRLAGVEDTQYF. The CDR3 bases are TGTGCCAGCCTTCGACTAGCGGGAGTCGAAGATACGCAGTATTTT.

This clonotype was recorded many times. The V and J genes are TRBV5-5 and TRBJ2-5; the D gene is possibly TRBD2 (6 bases). Trimming left V 2 bases short and J 1 base short, with 12 bases between. The CDR3 totals 15 residues. CDR1 and CDR2 (germline): SGHKS, YYEKEE (reference sequence). The CDR3 DNA follows: TGTGCCAGCAGCTTTGGGCCGGGGGTCCAAGAGACCCAGTACTTC. Its translation: CASSFGPGVQETQYF.

This clonotype was recorded a few times. V gene TRBV5-1 combines with J gene TRBJ2-3; tentatively, D is TRBD2 (5 bases). V dropped 2 bases and J dropped 0 bases, with 10 bases sitting between them. There are 15 residues in the CDR3. Germline loops: CDR1 SGHRS, CDR2 YFSETQ. The CDR3 sequence: CASSFGGSSTDTQYF. Here the CDR3 DNA reads TGCGCCAGCAGCTTTGGCGGGTCGAGCACAGATACGCAGTATTTT.

This clonotype was recorded many times. The rearrangement joins TRBV9 to TRBJ2-3, with 9 bases fitting TRBD2. Germline V CDR1 and CDR2: SGDLS, YYNGEE. The CDR3 runs to 15 residues. The V and J ends lost 0 bases and 3 bases, in that order; junction bases with no gene match: 2. This CDR3 is CASSVDAGGTDTQYF. DNA of the CDR3: TGTGCCAGCAGCGTAGACGCGGGAGGGACAGATACGCAGTATTTT.

This chain joins TRBV20-1 and TRBJ2-1; 8 bases are a match to TRBD1. J was trimmed by 5 bases and V by 4 bases; bases with no gene match: 10. This CDR3 has 15 amino acids. The germline gives CDR1 DFQATT, CDR2 SNEGSKA (reference sequence). The CDR3 bases are TGCAGTGCTAACGGTCAGGGGGCCATCGACAATGAGCAGTTCTTC. Encoded protein: CSANGQGAIDNEQFF.

This clonotype was seen many times. The rearrangement links TRBV11-2 to TRBJ1-1; D unresolved. The V end was cut by 0 bases, the J end by 3 bases, with 11 bases between. The CDR3 totals 15 residues. The germline gives CDR1 SGHAT, CDR2 FQNNGV. CDR3 protein: CASSLDRVQHTEAFF. CDR3 nucleotide sequence: TGTGCCAGCAGCTTAGATCGGGTCCAACACACTGAAGCTTTCTTT.

As for this clonotype: The CDR3 carries no conserved terminal phenylalanine or tryptophan, so it likely arises from a read error. This CDR3 reads CSASSGTGTRREQYL. The CDR3 DNA is TGCAGTGCTTCGAGCGGGACAGGGACTAGGCGCGAGCAGTACCTC. The chain carries TRBV20-1 and TRBJ2-7, with a weak D call TRBD1 (9 bases). The germline V gene encodes CDR1 DFQATT and CDR2 SNEGSKA (reference sequence). This CDR3 has 15 residues. Trimming shortened V by 5 bases and J by 6 bases, and 23 bases separated the two germline ends.

This clonotype was observed many times. The gene calls are TRBV2 and TRBJ2-7; 8 nucleotides match TRBD1. Trimming removed 0 bases from V and 6 bases from J; junction bases left unmatched: 10. Germline-derived CDR1 and CDR2 are SNHLY and FYNNEI. The CDR3 runs 16 residues. In nucleotides, the CDR3 is TGTGCCAGCAGTGAAGCGCTTACCGGACAGGGCGTCGAGCAGTACTTC. It translates to CASSEALTGQGVEQYF.